The entry below describes one T cell receptor beta chain. One end of the junction fails to match germline, which may point to a read error. TCRdb redid the calling of the PCR reads with MiXCR, one entry per CDR3 protein. The repertoire holds about 500,000 distinct CDR3 sequences, with roughly 25% as singletons. The CDR3 length is 14 residues. This entry comes from a study of molecular identifiers for immune sequencing clone quantification. The sequence was obtained from a human donor in good health. Some libraries in this study had Jurkat cell RNA spiked in. This rearrangement joins TRBV12-3 or TRBV12-4 to TRBJ1-5; D uncertain. Sequencing was carried out using naive CD8+ T cells from blood, with Jurkat cell RNA spiked in. Sample subset: FACS-sorted CD8+CD4-CCR7+CD45RA+ naive T cells. The CDR3: CASSLTARPQPPHF. CDR3 in DNA: TGTGCCAGCAGTTTAACCGCCCGGCCCCAGCCCCCGCATTTT.